The T cell receptor beta chain under discussion was sequenced for a study of OX40 agonist ivuxolimab in advanced cancers. Across the whole study: Melanoma, hepatocellular carcinoma, head and neck or renal cell cancer occurred in dose-escalation patients. Partial responses were achieved by three patients, one with hepatocellular carcinoma and two with cutaneous melanoma. Overall study results and limits: In general, CD8+ T cells held more expanded clones than CD4+ did, on average. Dosing at 0.1 to 3.0 mg/kg was accompanied by clonal expansion of CD4+ and CD8+ blood T cells by week 6.

The ends lost 3 bases at V and 10 bases at J; junction bases unmatched: 4. From germline, CDR1 is MRHNA and CDR2 SNTAGT. The CDR3 is made up of 14 amino acids. About this clone: What it binds is not known.

The method was immunoSEQ multiplex PCR; TCRdb's version includes in-frame clones alone and lacks a portion of them. The sample shows 65,000 to 90,000 clones, around nine tenths of them seen only once. This clonotype was sampled from an adult with an advanced solid tumor such as melanoma, head and neck, liver or kidney cancer. The input for sequencing was CD4+ or CD8+ T cells sorted from blood, taken in a trial of the OX40 agonist ivuxolimab. This chain uses TRBV6-4 with TRBJ1-6, with 9 bases identical to TRBD1. Here the CDR3 reads CASSERTGESPLHF. The CDR3 region has the DNA TGTGCCAGCAGTGAGAGGACAGGGGAATCACCCCTCCACTTT.